This TCR beta chain was found in a study of cytomegalovirus exposure and HLA in healthy donors. It was with 60 Vbeta and 13 Jbeta primers that the PCR ran. The method was immunoSEQ multiplex PCR; TCRdb's version includes in-frame clones alone and lacks a portion of them. The sample includes tens of thousands of clones, approximately 80% seen only once; the top ten take 6.5%. This CDR3 spans 17 amino acids. Germline V lookup: CDR1 SGHTA, CDR2 FQGNSA. With 4 bases clipped from V and 5 bases from J, the junction kept 11 bases outside the gene matches. Healthy bone marrow donors supplied every sample. Absent from the records is this donor's CMV serostatus.

V usage is TRBV7-2 and J usage is TRBJ2-3, with 11 bases fitting TRBD1. The sequenced material came from PBMCs. This receptor was taken from a human donor in good health. The CDR3 DNA sequence: TGTGCCAGCAGCTGGGCTTGGACAGGGGGCGCGAAAGATACGCAGTATTTT. Its translation is CASSWAWTGGAKDTQYF. Filled out from reference TRBV7-2 and TRBJ2-3, the complete variable domain reads GAGVSQSPSNKVTEKGKDVELRCDPISGHTALYWYRQSLGQGLEFLIYFQGNSAPDKSGLPSDRFSAERTGGSVSTLTIQRTQQEDSAVYLCASSWAWTGGAKDTQYFGPGTRLTVL.